One and the same sample provided the 24 T cell receptor beta chains below, sequenced in a study of persistence of HIV-infected CD4 T cells. Sequencing used immunoSEQ version 4 in survey mode. Clones were sequenced by immunoSEQ multiplex PCR, and TCRdb holds only the in-frame ones, with some missing. The data hold under 50,000 clones, with 91% observed a single time. Anti-CD3/anti-CD28 beads served as a nonspecific positive control stimulus. Responding CD4+ T cells were sorted by upregulation of both CD40 ligand and CD69. Antigen specificity for these receptors is unknown. The sample was CD4+ T cells sorted from PBMCs after roughly 18-hour stimulation, taken from a patient who received antiretroviral therapy. These receptors all stem from an adult man with HIV who was CMV-seropositive.

V and J are TRBV5-8 and TRBJ2-4, with D unresolved. CDR3 length: 13 residues. CDR1 and CDR2 (germline): SGHTS, YDEGEE. The V end was cut by 5 bases, the J end by 5 bases, with 11 bases between. CDR3 nucleotide sequence: TGTGCCAGCAGTTTACGCGGCCAAAACATTCAGTACTTC. This gives the protein CASSLRGQNIQYF.

This clone was counted a single time. The genes are TRBV7-9 and TRBJ1-1; 8 bases agree with TRBD1. J was trimmed by 4 bases and V by 5 bases; bases with no gene match: 12. Germline V gene sequence: CDR1 SEHNR, CDR2 FQNEAQ (reference sequence). This CDR3 comprises 16 residues. As DNA, the CDR3 is TGTGCCAGCAGCCCAGACAGGGGCCCTGGTGGCACTGAAGCTTTCTTT. Translation: CASSPDRGPGGTEAFF.

The chain employs TRBV7-2 and TRBJ2-1; 10 bases align to TRBD2. The junction had 4 bases not matched to a gene; V was cut back by 4 bases and J by 4 bases. CDR1 and CDR2 (germline): SGHTA, FQGNSA. This CDR3 region has 15 residues. CDR3 sequence (DNA): TGTGCCAGCAGCTCCTTGACTAGCGGGTACAATGAGCAGTTCTTC. Its translation: CASSSLTSGYNEQFF.

The chain uses TRBV6-6 and TRBJ2-1; 7 bases fit TRBD2. The CDR3 length is 16 residues. The V gene's germline CDR1 is MNHNY and CDR2 SVGAGI (reference sequence). The V gene end was trimmed by 0 bases and the J gene end by 4 bases; junction bases not matched to a gene: 6. The CDR3 region is CASSYSISGAYNEQFF. CDR3 sequence (DNA): TGTGCCAGCAGTTACTCGATCAGCGGGGCTTACAATGAGCAGTTCTTC.

This chain's CDR3 is CASSLVGQGKADTQYF. The CDR3 nucleotides are TGTGCCAGCAGCTTAGTGGGACAGGGGAAGGCAGATACGCAGTATTTT. This chain uses TRBV7-6 with TRBJ2-3; 10 positions match TRBD1. V was clipped by 1 base and J by 4 bases; unmatched bases: 5. Germline lookup yields CDR1 SGHVS and CDR2 FNYEAQ. There are 16 residues in the CDR3.

CDR3 DNA: TGCGCCAGCAGCTTGGCCCTGACAGGGGAGAATTCACCCCTCCACTTT. Translated, it gives CASSLALTGENSPLHF. The chain recombines TRBV5-1 with TRBJ1-6; 8 bases are a match to TRBD1. Germline assignment: CDR1 SGHRS and CDR2 YFSETQ. The J segment lost 7 bases and the V segment lost 0 bases, leaving 6 bases of the junction unmatched. The CDR3 consists of 16 residues.

Worth noting for this clone: One junction end does not reproduce the germline sequence, and a read error may be involved. The chain carries TRBV28 and TRBJ1-2; 7 nucleotides match TRBD1. This CDR3 is built from 13 residues. Germline V gene lookup returns CDR1 MDHEN and CDR2 SYDVKM. In DNA, the CDR3 is TGTGCCAGCAGTTCGCGACCGACGACAGGGTCACGCTTC. Residues: CASSSRPTTGSRF.

In the case of this clone: Germline is not matched at one junction end, which may reflect a read error. V gene TRBV2 combines with J gene TRBJ2-7, with D possibly TRBD1 on 6 matching bases. CDR3 length equals 12 residues. Per the germline V gene, CDR1 is SNHLY and CDR2 is FYNNEI. The CDR3 sequence: CASSPGAYGQYF. The CDR3 bases are TGTGCCAGCAGTCCAGGGGCCTACGGGCAGTACTTC.

This clone appeared a few times. The chain couples TRBV5-1 to TRBJ2-1; D gene uncertain. The CDR3 consists of 13 residues. CDR1 is SGHRS and CDR2 is YFSETQ in the germline V gene. Trimming shortened V by 4 bases and J by 6 bases, and 11 bases separated the two germline ends. The CDR3, as DNA: TGCGCCAGCAGCCCGGCTGTTTCCAATGAGCAGTTCTTC. As protein: CASSPAVSNEQFF.

This rearrangement joins TRBV7-9 to TRBJ2-1, with D perhaps given as TRBD1 or TRBD2 (5 bases each). Between the trimmed V and J ends, which lost 1 base and 6 bases, there was a span of 13 bases. CDR3 length: 15 amino acids. Per germline, CDR1 SEHNR and CDR2 FQNEAQ (reference sequence). CDR3 region: CASSLVTGTLNEQFF. As DNA, the CDR3 is TGTGCCAGCAGCTTAGTAACTGGGACCCTCAATGAGCAGTTCTTC. Using reference TRBV7-9 and TRBJ2-1 for the parts outside the CDR3, the full variable domain is DTGVSQNPRHKITKRGQNVTFRCDPISEHNRLYWYRQTLGQGPEFLTYFQNEAQLEKSRLLSDRFSAERPKGSFSTLEIQRTEQGDSAMYLCASSLVTGTLNEQFFGPGTRLTVL.

The chain links TRBV10-1 to TRBJ2-4; weak D call: TRBD1 (5 bases). The CDR3 is made up of 15 amino acids. Germline CDR1 and CDR2: WNHNN and SYGVQD (reference sequence). V dropped 2 bases and J dropped 0 bases, with 8 bases sitting between them. The CDR3, as DNA: TGCGCCAGCAGTGAGGAGACAGTAGCCAAAAACATTCAGTACTTC. Amino acid sequence: CASSEETVAKNIQYF.

The chain links TRBV4-1 to TRBJ1-5; D gene unclear. V was cut by 4 bases and J by 4 bases, with 14 bases left in between. Germline CDR1 is MGHRA and CDR2 is YSYEKL. This CDR3 spans 15 amino acids. CDR3 in amino acids: CASSPDGVRNQPQHF. The CDR3 DNA reads TGCGCCAGCAGCCCCGACGGGGTGAGGAATCAGCCCCAGCATTTT.

The V gene is TRBV3-1 (or the pseudogene TRBV3-2), the J gene TRBJ2-3, with a tentative D call TRBD2 (5 bases). The V and J ends lost 7 bases and 6 bases respectively, with 17 bases between them. From germline, CDR1 is LGHDT and CDR2 YNNKEL (reference sequence). This CDR3 is 14 amino acids long. The DNA for the CDR3 is TGTGCCAGCACCCGAGGGATAAGCTCTGATACGCAGTATTTT. Its protein product is CASTRGISSDTQYF.

This chain uses TRBV6-1 with TRBJ2-7; D ambiguous. Trimming shortened V by 2 bases and J by 3 bases, and 5 bases separated the two germline ends. Germline lookup yields CDR1 MNHNS and CDR2 SASEGT. The CDR3 is 12 residues long. The DNA for the CDR3 is TGTGCCAGCAGTGAACTGTACTACGAGCAGTACTTC. This gives the protein CASSELYYEQYF.

The chain recombines TRBV10-2 with TRBJ1-3; no definite D call. The V and J ends lost 3 bases and 0 bases respectively, with 9 bases between them. CDR1 is WSHSY, CDR2 SAAADI, per germline. The CDR3 contains 15 residues. The CDR3 loop is CASSDYASSGNTIYF. The CDR3 region has the DNA TGCGCCAGCAGTGACTACGCGAGCTCTGGAAACACCATATATTTT.

This chain joins TRBV3-1 (or the pseudogene TRBV3-2) and TRBJ2-1; 10 positions match TRBD1. Germline values: CDR1 LGHDT, CDR2 YNNKEL (reference sequence). V trimming: 4 bases; J trimming: 3 bases; junction bases outside the gene matches: 9. This CDR3 is built from 17 residues. CDR3 loop: CASSPGTWTGGYNEQFF. CDR3 nucleotide sequence: TGTGCCAGCAGCCCGGGAACCTGGACAGGGGGCTACAATGAGCAGTTCTTC.

V usage is TRBV27 and J usage is TRBJ1-3, with a possible D match to TRBD1 (5 bases). V was pared by 4 bases and J by 0 bases, with 16 bases between. This CDR3 region has 17 residues. Germline V gene data show CDR1 as MNHEY and CDR2 as SMNVEV (reference sequence). CDR3: CASSSAGNQYSGNTIYF. CDR3 nucleotides: TGTGCCAGCAGTTCGGCAGGGAACCAATACTCTGGAAACACCATATATTTT.

The rearrangement uses TRBV12-3 or TRBV12-4 and TRBJ2-1, with D possibly matching TRBD1 (6 bases). V lost 6 bases to trimming and J lost 4 bases, with 10 bases between them. The CDR3 runs to 13 residues. For the CDR3, the DNA is TGTGCCAGCAGGTCGGACAGATACAATGAGCAGTTCTTC. Amino acid sequence: CASRSDRYNEQFF.

This rearrangement joins TRBV7-3 to TRBJ2-3; a possible D gene is TRBD2 (6 bases). V was clipped by 5 bases and J by 6 bases, with 15 bases between them. CDR3 length: 14 amino acids. CDR1 and CDR2 from the germline V gene are SGHTA and FQGTGA. CDR3 amino acids: CASSPRDSPDTQYF. DNA for the CDR3: TGTGCCAGCAGCCCCCGGGACTCACCCGATACGCAGTATTTT. Looking up the rest from reference TRBV7-3 and TRBJ2-3 gives the full variable domain: GAGVSQTPSNKVTEKGKYVELRCDPISGHTALYWYRQSLGQGPEFLIYFQGTGAADDSGLPNDRFFAVRPEGSVSTLKIQRTERGDSAVYLCASSPRDSPDTQYFGPGTRLTVL.

J is TRBJ1-5 and V is TRBV27; no reliable D call. The germline CDR1 and CDR2 sequences are MNHEY and SMNVEV (reference sequence). The CDR3 length is 14 residues. The V and J ends lost 5 bases and 4 bases respectively, with 12 bases between them. CDR3 residues: CASSPSLSNQPQHF. The CDR3 nucleotides are TGTGCCAGCAGTCCCTCATTATCGAATCAGCCCCAGCATTTT.

The chain joins TRBV19 to TRBJ2-2; 10 bases agree with TRBD1. Germline-derived CDR1 and CDR2 are LNHDA and SQIVND (reference sequence). This CDR3 comprises 14 residues. J lost 6 bases, V lost 8 bases, and 6 bases had no gene match. The chain's CDR3 is CASGQGQGSGELFF. In DNA, the CDR3 is TGTGCCAGTGGCCAGGGACAGGGGTCCGGGGAGCTGTTTTTT.

This clone was picked up a small number of times. The CDR3 loop is CASSYSLQPQHF. The CDR3 DNA follows: TGTGCCAGCAGTTACTCCCTTCAGCCCCAGCATTTT. The J gene is TRBJ1-5, the V gene TRBV6-6, with unresolved D. The V gene lost 0 bases and the J gene lost 6 bases, with 3 bases spanning the gap. The CDR3 consists of 12 residues. Germline V gives CDR1 MNHNY, CDR2 SVGAGI (reference sequence).

This sequence joins TRBV5-5 and TRBJ1-3; possibly TRBD1 for D (6 bases). Germline V gene lookup returns CDR1 SGHKS and CDR2 YYEKEE (reference sequence). The CDR3 is 14 residues long. V was cut by 2 bases and J by 3 bases, with 9 bases left in between. CDR3 nucleotides: TGTGCCAGCAGCTTACAGGGCGGTGGAAACACCATATATTTT. This gives the protein CASSLQGGGNTIYF.

J is TRBJ1-2 and V is TRBV2, with no clear D. V lost 6 bases, J lost 4 bases, and 12 bases lay in between. Germline values: CDR1 SNHLY, CDR2 FYNNEI. The CDR3 length is 13 residues. The CDR3 sequence: CASSQRSGYGYTF. The CDR3 DNA sequence: TGTGCCAGCAGCCAAAGATCGGGCTATGGCTACACCTTC.